This TCR beta chain was identified in a study of graft-versus-host responses after intestinal transplantation. Study context: Transplantation in recipients was multivisceral, liver-intestinal, or isolated intestinal.

As for this clone: Its matching antigen is unknown.

Germline CDR1 and CDR2: LGHNA and YNFKEQ. With V trimmed by 1 base and J by 7 bases, 15 bases remained unmatched. This CDR3 comprises 18 residues. This table comes from immunoSEQ multiplex PCR, and its TCRdb copy is limited to in-frame clones, with some not included. There are 75,000 to 90,000 clones in the sample; approximately 88% occur only once, and approximately 0.35% lies in the top ten. This clonotype was obtained from a human donor who received an intestinal transplant. Sequences were derived from unstimulated CD4+ T cells sorted from spleen or lymph node cells, sampled before intestinal transplant. The chain combines TRBV4-2 with TRBJ2-1, with 8 bases that match TRBD2. The CDR3 region is CASSQGRAILTSGNEQFF. The DNA for the CDR3 is TGTGCCAGCAGCCAAGGGCGGGCGATTTTAACTAGCGGTAATGAGCAGTTCTTC.